This T cell receptor beta chain was sequenced during a study of response to subunit inactivated influenza vaccine. Each CDR3 protein gets one entry after TCRdb re-called the RT-PCR reads with MiXCR. The data contain fewer than 600,000 distinct CDR3 sequences, less than 7.5% of them seen just once; the ten biggest clones take up about an eighth. This clonotype was counted only a few times. Its antigen is as yet unknown. The study's findings and limits: Each seasonal influenza vaccination recruits few new T cells, the authors suggested.

V lost 1 base and J lost 1, with 13 bases in between. Germline CDR1 reads DFQATT; CDR2 reads SNEGSKA (reference sequence). The CDR3 covers 15 residues. The sequencing here drew on PBMCs from blood, taken roughly 24 months after vaccination. The sequence was collected from a man between 50 and 69 years old who received an inactivated influenza vaccine. The V and J genes are TRBV20-1 and TRBJ2-5, with D tentatively TRBD1 (6 bases). The CDR3 DNA reads as TGCAGTGCTAGAGTAGGGGGAACCCCCCAAGAGACCCAGTACTTC. Translated: CSARVGGTPQETQYF.